This T cell receptor beta chain stems from a study of shared clonotypes between healthy human individuals. Some clones are missing from TCRdb's copy, which holds only in-frame ones; the method was immunoSEQ multiplex PCR. Of 1,400,000 or so clones listed, just under 99% are singletons. The CDR3 is 14 amino acids. Germline V gene lookup returns CDR1 LNHNV and CDR2 YYDKDF (reference sequence). V lost 3 bases and J lost 3, with 11 bases in between. This receptor was obtained from a man in his thirties or forties in good health. The chain couples TRBV15 to TRBJ1-2, with no clear D. The sequenced material came from naive CD4+ T cells sorted from blood. As to subset: CD45RA+ positively selected. As DNA, the CDR3 is TGTGCCACCAGCAGCCCTAAAGGAGACTATGGCTACACCTTC. Its protein is CATSSPKGDYGYTF.